The source of this T cell receptor (beta chain) is a study of long-term antiretroviral therapy in people with HIV. The V end was cut by 4 bases, the J end by 4 bases, with 14 bases between. The CDR3 spans 14 residues. Per the germline V gene, CDR1 is SGHDT and CDR2 is YYEEEE. Investigators performed immunoSEQ version v3.0 at survey level. Here immunoSEQ multiplex PCR was the method, and the copy in TCRdb shows in-frame clones only, minus some. The repertoire holds under 30,000 clones, 80% to 90% seen once, with nearly 7.5% in the top ten. General study points: ART-treated samples gained diversity yet remained below transplant donor controls. Pre-ART clonal expansions dominated every time point's repertoire.

As for this clone: Its matching antigen is unknown.

The chain links TRBV5-6 to TRBJ1-2; no definite D call. Here the sequenced sample was unsorted PBMCs, taken roughly 5 years before starting antiretroviral therapy. The sequence was obtained from a man aged 50-59 years with HIV. The CDR3 DNA follows: TGTGCCAGCAGCCCCCGGGATCTGGGCTATGGCTACACCTTC. Translated: CASSPRDLGYGYTF.